The 5 T cell receptor beta chains in this list originate from one sample, sequenced in a study of blood T cells in healthy people across ages. Then a second PCR, running about 7 to 11 cycles, was carried out with a sample-barcoded 5' primer and a J-beta primer mix. TCRdb recomputed calls from the 5' RACE reads with MiXCR, one row per CDR3 protein. Among 450,000 to 700,000 distinct CDR3 sequences listed, approximately 25% were seen once. The sequencing sample was made of blood. The receptors here all came from a woman in her 70s in good health.

This chain connects TRBV20-1 to TRBJ1-1; TRBD1 matches 9 bases. Germline lookup yields CDR1 DFQATT and CDR2 SNEGSKA (reference sequence). The CDR3 runs 14 residues. The CDR3 DNA follows: TGCAGCGCTCCGAGGGGTGGACAGGGGACTGAAGCTTTCTTT. Its translation: CSAPRGGQGTEAFF.

The chain couples TRBV11-3 to TRBJ1-2, with D perhaps TRBD1 (5 bases). Trimming shortened V by 4 bases and J by 4 bases, and 13 bases separated the two germline ends. The CDR3 is 14 residues long. CDR1 and CDR2 (germline): SGHNT, YENEEA. The CDR3 sequence: CASSSPPGVYGYTF. The CDR3, as DNA: TGTGCCAGCAGCTCGCCCCCGGGGGTCTATGGCTACACCTTC. The full variable domain, with the rest looked up from reference TRBV11-3 and TRBJ1-2, is EAGVVQSPRYKIIEKKQPVAFWCNPISGHNTLYWYLQNLGQGPELLIRYENEEAVDDSQLPKDRFSAERLKGVDSTLKIQPAELGDSAVYLCASSSPPGVYGYTFGSGTRLTVV.

The chain combines TRBV20-1 with TRBJ2-1; tentatively, D is TRBD2 (6 bases). The J call may be mistaken, given a closer DNA end match to TRBJ2-5. The CDR3 consists of 15 residues. The germline gives CDR1 DFQATT, CDR2 SNEGSKA (reference sequence). CDR3 DNA: TGCAGTGCTAGACCCGTGGTGCGGGCGGGGGAGACCCAGTACTTC. Amino acids: CSARPVVRAGETQYF.

This clonotype was seen only a few times. The chain joins TRBV13 to TRBJ1-6, with a tentative D call TRBD1 (6 bases). Trimming cost V 5 bases and J 7 bases, with 15 bases left between them. Germline CDR1 reads PRHDT; CDR2 reads FYEKMQ (reference sequence). CDR3 length: 15 residues. DNA for the CDR3: TGTGCCAGCAGCAACCAGTTCAGGGGAAATTCACCCCTCCACTTT. Protein: CASSNQFRGNSPLHF.

About this clonotype itself: A junction end diverges from the germline sequence, so it may reflect a read error. The chain couples TRBV29-1 to TRBJ2-5; D unclear. Germline CDR1 is SQVTM and CDR2 is ANQGSEA. There are 13 residues in the CDR3. The CDR3 here is CSVDYLLQETRYF. The CDR3 nucleotides are TGCAGCGTTGATTACCTACTCCAAGAGACCCGGTACTTC.